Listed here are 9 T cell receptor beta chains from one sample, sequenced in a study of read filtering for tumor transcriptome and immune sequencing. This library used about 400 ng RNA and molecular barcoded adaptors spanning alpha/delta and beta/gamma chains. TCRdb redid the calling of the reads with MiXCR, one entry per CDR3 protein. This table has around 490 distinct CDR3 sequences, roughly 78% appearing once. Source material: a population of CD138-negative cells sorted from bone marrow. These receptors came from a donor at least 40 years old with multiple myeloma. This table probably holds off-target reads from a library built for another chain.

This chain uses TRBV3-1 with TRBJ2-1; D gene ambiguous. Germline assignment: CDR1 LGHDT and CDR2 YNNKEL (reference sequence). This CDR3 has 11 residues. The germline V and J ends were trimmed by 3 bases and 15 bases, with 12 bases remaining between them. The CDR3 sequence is CASSQLEAPFF. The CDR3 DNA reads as TGTGCCAGCAGCCAGCTAGAGGCGCCGTTCTTC.

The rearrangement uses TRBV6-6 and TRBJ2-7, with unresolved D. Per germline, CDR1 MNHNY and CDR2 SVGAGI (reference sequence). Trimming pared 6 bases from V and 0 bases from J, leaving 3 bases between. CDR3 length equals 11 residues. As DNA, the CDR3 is TGTGCCAGCAGAAACTCCTACGAGCAGTACTTC. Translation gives CASRNSYEQYF.

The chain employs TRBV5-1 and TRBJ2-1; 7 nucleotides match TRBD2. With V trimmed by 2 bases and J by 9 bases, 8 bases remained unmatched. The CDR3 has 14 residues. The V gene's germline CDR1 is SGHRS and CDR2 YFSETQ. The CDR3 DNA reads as TGCGCCAGCAGCTTTGGGACTAATGTCTTTGAGCAGTTCTTC. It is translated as CASSFGTNVFEQFF.

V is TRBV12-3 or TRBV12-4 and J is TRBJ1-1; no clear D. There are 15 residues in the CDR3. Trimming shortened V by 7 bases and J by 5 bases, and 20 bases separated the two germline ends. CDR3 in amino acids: CASIHGLPSVTEAFF. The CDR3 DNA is TGTGCCAGCATTCATGGACTCCCGAGCGTAACTGAAGCTTTCTTT.

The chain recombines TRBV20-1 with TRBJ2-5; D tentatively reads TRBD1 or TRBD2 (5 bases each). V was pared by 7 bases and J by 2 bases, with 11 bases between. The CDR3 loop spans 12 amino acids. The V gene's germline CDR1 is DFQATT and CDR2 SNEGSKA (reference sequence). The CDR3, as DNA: TGCAGTGGGGGACGAACTCAAGAGACCCAGTACTTC. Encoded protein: CSGGRTQETQYF.

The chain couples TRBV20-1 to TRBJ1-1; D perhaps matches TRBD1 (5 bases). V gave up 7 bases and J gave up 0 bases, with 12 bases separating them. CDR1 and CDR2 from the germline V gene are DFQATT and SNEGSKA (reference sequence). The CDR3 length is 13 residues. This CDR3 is CSGTGPLNTEAFF. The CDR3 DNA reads TGCAGTGGAACGGGACCTTTGAACACTGAAGCTTTCTTT.

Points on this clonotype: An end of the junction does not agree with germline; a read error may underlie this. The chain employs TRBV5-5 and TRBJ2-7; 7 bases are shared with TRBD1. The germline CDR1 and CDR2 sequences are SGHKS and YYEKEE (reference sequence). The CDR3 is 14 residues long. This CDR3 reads CASSSPGQYYEQYF. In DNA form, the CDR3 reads TGCGCCAGCAGCTCCCCGGGACAGTACTACGAGCAGTACTTC.

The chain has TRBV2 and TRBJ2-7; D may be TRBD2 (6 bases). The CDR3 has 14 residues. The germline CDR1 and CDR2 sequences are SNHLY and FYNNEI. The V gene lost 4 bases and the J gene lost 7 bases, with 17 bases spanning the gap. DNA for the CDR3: TGTGCCAGCAGTGCGACGGGAGAGGAGGGGGAGCAGTACTTC. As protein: CASSATGEEGEQYF.

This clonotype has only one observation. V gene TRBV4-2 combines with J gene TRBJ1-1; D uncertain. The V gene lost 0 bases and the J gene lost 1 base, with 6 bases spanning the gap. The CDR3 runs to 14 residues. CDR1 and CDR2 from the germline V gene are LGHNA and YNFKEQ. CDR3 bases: TGTGCCAGCAGCCAAGATATACAGAACACTGAAGCTTTCTTT. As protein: CASSQDIQNTEAFF.